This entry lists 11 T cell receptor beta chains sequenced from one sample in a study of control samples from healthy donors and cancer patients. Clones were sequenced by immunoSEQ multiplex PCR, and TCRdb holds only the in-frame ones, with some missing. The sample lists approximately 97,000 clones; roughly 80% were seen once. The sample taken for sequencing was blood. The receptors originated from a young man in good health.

The CDR3 is CASSQHRQGALGLFF. For the CDR3, the DNA is TGTGCCAGCAGCCAGCACCGACAGGGGGCGCTGGGCCTGTTTTTT. The chain recombines TRBV3-1 (or the pseudogene TRBV3-2) with TRBJ1-4; 10 bases align to TRBD1. V gave up 3 bases and J gave up 14 bases; unmatched junction bases: 12. Germline V gene sequence: CDR1 LGHDT, CDR2 YNNKEL (reference sequence). The CDR3 consists of 15 residues.

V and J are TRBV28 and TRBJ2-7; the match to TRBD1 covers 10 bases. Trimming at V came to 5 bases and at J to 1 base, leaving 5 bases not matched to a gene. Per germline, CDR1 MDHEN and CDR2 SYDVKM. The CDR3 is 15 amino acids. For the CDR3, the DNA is TGTGCCAGCAGTCCCCCGGGACAGGGGTCCTACGAGCAGTACTTC. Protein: CASSPPGQGSYEQYF. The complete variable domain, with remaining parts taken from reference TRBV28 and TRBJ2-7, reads DVKVTQSSRYLVKRTGEKVFLECVQDMDHENMFWYRQDPGLGLRLIYFSYDVKMKEKGDIPEGYSVSREKKERFSLILESASTNQTSMYLCASSPPGQGSYEQYFGPGTRLTVT.

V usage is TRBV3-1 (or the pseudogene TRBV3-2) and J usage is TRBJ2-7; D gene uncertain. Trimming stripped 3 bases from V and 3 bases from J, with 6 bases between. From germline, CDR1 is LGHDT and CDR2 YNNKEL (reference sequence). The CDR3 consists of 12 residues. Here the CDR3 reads CASSQRGYEQYF. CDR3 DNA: TGTGCCAGCAGCCAGCGAGGCTACGAGCAGTACTTC.

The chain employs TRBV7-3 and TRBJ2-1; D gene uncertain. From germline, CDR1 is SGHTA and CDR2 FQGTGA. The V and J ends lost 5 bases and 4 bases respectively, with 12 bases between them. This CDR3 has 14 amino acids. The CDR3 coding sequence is TGTGCCAGCAGCCCAAGTGGAGAGTACAATGAGCAGTTCTTC. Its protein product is CASSPSGEYNEQFF.

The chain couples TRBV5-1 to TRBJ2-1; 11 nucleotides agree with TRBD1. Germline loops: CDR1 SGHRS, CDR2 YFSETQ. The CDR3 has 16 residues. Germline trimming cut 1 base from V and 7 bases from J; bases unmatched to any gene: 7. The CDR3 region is CASSLIPGQGGNEQFF. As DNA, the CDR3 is TGCGCCAGCAGCTTGATCCCGGGACAGGGGGGGAATGAGCAGTTCTTC.

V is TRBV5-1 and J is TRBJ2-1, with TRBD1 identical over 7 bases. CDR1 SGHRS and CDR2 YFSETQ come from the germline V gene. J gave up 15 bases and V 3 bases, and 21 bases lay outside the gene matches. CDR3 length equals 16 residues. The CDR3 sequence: CASSSTLTGLRPGTFF. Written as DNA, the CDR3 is TGCGCCAGCAGCTCTACCCTGACAGGGCTAAGACCCGGCACGTTCTTC.

This CDR3 reads CASSDSRVGMGGYTF. CDR3 bases: TGTGCCAGCAGTGATAGTAGGGTAGGGATGGGTGGCTACACCTTC. The chain joins TRBV25-1 to TRBJ1-2; D uncertain. Between the trimmed V and J ends, which lost 3 bases and 7 bases, there was a span of 18 bases. Per the germline V gene, CDR1 is MGHDK and CDR2 is SYGVNS. CDR3 length: 15 residues.

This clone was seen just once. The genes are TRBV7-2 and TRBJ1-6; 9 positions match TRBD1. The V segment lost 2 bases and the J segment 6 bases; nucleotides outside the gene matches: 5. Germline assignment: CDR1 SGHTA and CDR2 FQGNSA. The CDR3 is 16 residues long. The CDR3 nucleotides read TGTGCCAGCAGCTTATCCACAGGGGGCTTTAATTCACCCCTCCACTTT. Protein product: CASSLSTGGFNSPLHF.

The CDR3 DNA reads as TGTGCCTGGAACCGGGACAGGGGCGAGCAGTACTTC. It specifies CAWNRDRGEQYF. The genes are TRBV30 and TRBJ2-7; TRBD1 matches 10 bases. The CDR3 is made up of 12 amino acids. Germline-derived CDR1 and CDR2 are GTSNPN and SVGIG (reference sequence). J lost 6 bases, V lost 4 bases, and 3 bases had no gene match.

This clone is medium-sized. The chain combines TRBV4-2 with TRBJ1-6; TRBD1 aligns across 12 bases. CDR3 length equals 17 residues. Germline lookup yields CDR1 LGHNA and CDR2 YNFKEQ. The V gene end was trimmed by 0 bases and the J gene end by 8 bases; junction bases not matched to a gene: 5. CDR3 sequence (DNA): TGTGCCAGCAGCCAAGATTTCGGGACAGGGGGCGATTCACCCCTCCACTTT. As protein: CASSQDFGTGGDSPLHF.

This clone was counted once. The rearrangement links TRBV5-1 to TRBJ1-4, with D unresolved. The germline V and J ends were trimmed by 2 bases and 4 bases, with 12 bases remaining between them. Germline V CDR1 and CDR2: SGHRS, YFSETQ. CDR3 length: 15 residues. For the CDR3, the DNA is TGCGCCAGCAGCTTAACCAGCGTCAGTAATGAAAAACTGTTTTTT. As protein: CASSLTSVSNEKLFF.